Below, 22 T cell receptor beta chains from the same sample are listed, as sequenced in a study of T cell responses to AZD1222 COVID-19 vaccine. Repertoires were generated with immunoSEQ multiplex PCR, while TCRdb's copy carries only in-frame clones and drops some. The profile shows about 140,000 clones, 80% to 95% of them singletons. Here the sequenced sample was peripheral blood, taken on day 0 of AZD1222 vaccination. The receptors were gathered from an adult in good health.

The rearrangement joins TRBV15 to TRBJ1-2; D possibly corresponds to TRBD1 (5 bases). With 0 bases removed from V and 8 bases from J, the gap between germline ends came to 13 bases. CDR3 length: 14 amino acids. Looked up from germline, CDR1 is LNHNV and CDR2 is YYDKDF (reference sequence). The CDR3 nucleotides are TGTGCCACCAGCAGAGATGTGGGGCGCGGAGGCTACACCTTC. As protein: CATSRDVGRGGYTF.

The chain carries TRBV2 and TRBJ1-1; D gene ambiguous. This CDR3 spans 15 amino acids. Trimming took 4 bases from V and 3 from J, leaving 15 bases between them. The germline V gene encodes CDR1 SNHLY and CDR2 FYNNEI. Written as DNA, the CDR3 is TGTGCCAGCAGTGCATTGGCGGCTTTTGACACTGAAGCTTTCTTT. It specifies CASSALAAFDTEAFF.

The sample holds one count of this clone. This sequence joins TRBV5-4 and TRBJ1-2; D gene unclear. The V gene's germline CDR1 is SGHNT and CDR2 YYREEE (reference sequence). V was pared by 1 base and J by 0 bases, with 7 bases between. The CDR3 totals 14 residues. The CDR3 loop is CASSLKVANYGYTF. CDR3 DNA sequence: TGTGCCAGCAGCTTGAAGGTAGCTAACTATGGCTACACCTTC.

This clone was found once. The V and J genes are TRBV6-1 and TRBJ1-6, with D possibly being TRBD1 (5 bases). Germline CDR1 reads MNHNS; CDR2 reads SASEGT. The CDR3 runs 20 residues. Trimming cost V 4 bases and J 9 bases, with 31 bases left between them. CDR3 sequence: CASSGRAGISRYNSVSPLHF. The CDR3, as DNA: TGTGCCAGCAGTGGCCGAGCAGGGATCTCCCGTTATAATTCTGTTTCACCCCTCCACTTT.

The chain's CDR3 is CASSPTINQPQHF. CDR3 sequence (DNA): TGTGCCAGCTCACCAACAATTAATCAGCCCCAGCATTTT. This chain uses TRBV18 with TRBJ1-5, with D unresolved. The ends were cut back, 2 bases at V and 4 bases at J, with 6 bases in the middle. The CDR3 totals 13 residues. Germline V gene sequence: CDR1 KGHSH, CDR2 LQKENI.

The table lists this clone with a count of one. This chain links TRBV12-3 or TRBV12-4 with TRBJ1-2; D uncertain. The germline V and J ends were trimmed by 4 bases and 4 bases, with 7 bases remaining between them. The CDR3 has 12 amino acids. This CDR3 reads CASSSAGYGYTF. CDR3 coding DNA: TGTGCCAGCAGTTCTGCGGGCTATGGCTACACCTTC.

The rearrangement uses TRBV7-8 and TRBJ2-2, with D uncertain. This CDR3 comprises 15 residues. V was trimmed by 1 base and J by 1 base, leaving 7 bases between them. Per germline, CDR1 SGHVS and CDR2 FQNEAQ. CDR3 coding DNA: TGTGCCAGCAGCTTAGGTTTCGGGAACACCGGGGAGCTGTTTTTT. It encodes CASSLGFGNTGELFF.

The chain carries TRBV3-1 (or the pseudogene TRBV3-2) and TRBJ2-1, with D possibly being TRBD1 (7 bases). V lost 0 bases to trimming and J lost 7 bases, with 13 bases between them. CDR3 length: 15 residues. CDR1 LGHDT and CDR2 YNNKEL come from the germline V gene (reference sequence). CDR3 coding DNA: TGTGCCAGCAGCCAAGATCTGGCAGGGGGGAATGAGCAGTTCTTC. Residues: CASSQDLAGGNEQFF.

V usage is TRBV5-5 and J usage is TRBJ1-1; D is unresolved. Germline V gene lookup returns CDR1 SGHKS and CDR2 YYEKEE (reference sequence). V was trimmed by 0 bases and J by 1 base, leaving 10 bases between them. The CDR3 runs 15 residues. CDR3 protein: CASSLDAGRNTEAFF. Here the CDR3 DNA reads TGTGCCAGCAGCTTGGATGCGGGAAGGAACACTGAAGCTTTCTTT. Based on the CDR3 plus reference TRBV5-5 and TRBJ1-1, the full variable domain is DAGVTQSPTHLIKTRGQQVTLRCSPISGHKSVSWYQQVLGQGPQFIFQYYEKEERGRGNFPDRFSARQFPNYSSELNVNALLLGDSALYLCASSLDAGRNTEAFFGQGTRLTVV.

This sequence joins TRBV5-1 and TRBJ1-2; possible D gene TRBD1, 6 bases. Trimming stripped 3 bases from V and 5 bases from J, with 11 bases between. This CDR3 is 13 amino acids long. CDR1 and CDR2 (germline): SGHRS, YFSETQ. Here the CDR3 reads CASSSGQPYGYTF. CDR3 bases: TGCGCCAGCAGCTCGGGACAACCTTATGGCTACACCTTC.

This rearrangement joins TRBV27 to TRBJ2-7; D possibly uses TRBD1 or TRBD2 (5 bases each). Trimming removed 2 bases at V and 0 bases at J, with 20 bases between. This CDR3 region has 18 residues. Germline V gives CDR1 MNHEY, CDR2 SMNVEV (reference sequence). The CDR3 bases are TGTGCCAGCAGTTTAACCCCCCTCAGGTGGGGGAGCTCCTACGAGCAGTACTTC. It codes for CASSLTPLRWGSSYEQYF.

The rearrangement joins TRBV7-9 to TRBJ2-5; possibly TRBD2 for D (7 bases). CDR3 length equals 16 residues. Germline V gene data show CDR1 as SEHNR and CDR2 as FQNEAQ (reference sequence). V lost 3 bases and J lost 1, with 15 bases in between. The CDR3 DNA is TGTGCCAGCAGCTTCTCGCAACGGGGGGCCCAAGAGACCCAGTACTTC. Translating gives CASSFSQRGAQETQYF.

This chain links TRBV9 with TRBJ1-5, with TRBD1 matching over 7 bases. CDR1 and CDR2 (germline): SGDLS, YYNGEE. This CDR3 contains 15 residues. The junction had 6 bases not matched to a gene; V was cut back by 3 bases and J by 3 bases. CDR3 amino acids: CASSAGQAINQPQHF. The CDR3 DNA sequence: TGTGCCAGCAGCGCAGGACAGGCGATCAATCAGCCCCAGCATTTT.

A single count supports this clone. The chain has TRBV5-1 and TRBJ2-3; the D is unclear. The CDR3 totals 15 residues. The V end was cut by 5 bases, the J end by 0 bases, with 13 bases between. Germline assignment: CDR1 SGHRS and CDR2 YFSETQ. The CDR3 loop is CASRPRQRSTDTQYF. Written as DNA, the CDR3 is TGCGCCAGCAGGCCGCGGCAACGGAGCACAGATACGCAGTATTTT.

CDR3 DNA sequence: TGTGCCAGCAGCACGCGAGGGGGCTGCTATGGCTACACCTTC. It translates to CASSTRGGCYGYTF. This rearrangement joins TRBV21-1 to TRBJ1-2; the D segment call TRBD1 is taken from the table without a DNA check. TRBV21-1 is tagged as a pseudogene. The CDR3 loop spans 14 amino acids.

This clone has only one observation. The V gene is TRBV2, the J gene TRBJ1-1, with D possibly matching TRBD1 (5 bases). This CDR3 is 14 amino acids long. V lost 9 bases and J 3 bases, leaving 17 bases between the germline ends. Germline V CDR1 and CDR2: SNHLY, FYNNEI. DNA of the CDR3: TGTGCCAGGTCCTCAGGGACTAAGGACACTGAAGCTTTCTTT. Its protein is CARSSGTKDTEAFF.

The chain links TRBV2 to TRBJ2-3; TRBD2 agrees at 8 bases. Looked up from germline, CDR1 is SNHLY and CDR2 is FYNNEI. V gave up 5 bases and J gave up 3 bases; unmatched junction bases: 10. CDR3 length: 16 residues. CDR3 sequence (DNA): TGTGCCAGCAGTCACCCTACTAGCGGAGAGACAGATACGCAGTATTTT. Translated: CASSHPTSGETDTQYF.

The rearrangement uses TRBV6-2 or TRBV6-3 and TRBJ2-7; D gene uncertain. The CDR3 length is 15 residues. V lost 0 bases, J lost 6 bases, and 15 bases lay in between. Germline V gene lookup returns CDR1 MNHEY and CDR2 SVGEGT. The chain's CDR3 is CASSYSLETRGEQYF. The CDR3 DNA reads TGTGCCAGCAGTTACTCGCTGGAGACTCGTGGCGAGCAGTACTTC.

This chain links TRBV7-8 with TRBJ2-3, with D tentatively TRBD2 (6 bases). Germline CDR1 is SGHVS and CDR2 is FQNEAQ. Trimming cost V 1 base and J 2 bases, with 13 bases left between them. This CDR3 comprises 16 residues. The CDR3 is CASSLVRDWTTDTQYF. CDR3 sequence (DNA): TGTGCCAGCAGCTTAGTCCGGGACTGGACCACAGATACGCAGTATTTT.

The V and J genes are TRBV11-2 and TRBJ1-4; perhaps TRBD1 as D (5 bases). Germline-derived CDR1 and CDR2 are SGHAT and FQNNGV. Trimming removed 6 bases from V and 3 bases from J, with 14 bases in between. The CDR3 has 15 residues. CDR3 bases: TGTGCCAGCAGTCTCGGGACGGCCTCTAATGAAAAACTGTTTTTT. This translates into CASSLGTASNEKLFF.

The rearrangement uses TRBV2 and TRBJ1-6; no reliable D call. The germline V and J ends were trimmed by 4 bases and 2 bases, with 3 bases remaining between them. The germline V gene has CDR1 SNHLY and CDR2 FYNNEI. The length of the CDR3 is 13 residues. The CDR3, as DNA: TGTGCCAGCAGTGGGGCCTATAATTCACCCCTCCACTTT. It yields the protein CASSGAYNSPLHF.

The chain recombines TRBV19 with TRBJ1-4; 7 bases match TRBD1. Trimming took 5 bases from V and 4 from J; bases not matched to a gene: 4. This CDR3 has 14 amino acids. Germline V gene sequence: CDR1 LNHDA, CDR2 SQIVND (reference sequence). CDR3 sequence reads: CASSPGTDNEKLFF. As DNA, the CDR3 is TGTGCCAGTAGTCCCGGGACAGATAATGAAAAACTGTTTTTT. Combining the CDR3 with reference TRBV19 and TRBJ1-4 gives the whole variable domain DGGITQSPKYLFRKEGQNVTLSCEQNLNHDAMYWYRQDPGQGLRLIYYSQIVNDFQKGDIAEGYSVSREKKESFPLTVTSAQKNPTAFYLCASSPGTDNEKLFFGSGTQLSVL.